What follows is one T cell receptor (beta chain) and its context. Its antigen is not identified. CDR3 length: 15 amino acids. The trim removed 4 bases at V and 5 bases at J, leaving 8 bases unmatched. Germline V lookup: CDR1 SGDLS, CDR2 YYNGEE. The source of the sample is a study of response to subunit inactivated influenza vaccine. Findings and limits, study-wide: Seasonal influenza vaccination, on each occasion, was suggested by the authors to recruit few new T cells.

Via MiXCR, TCRdb re-called the RT-PCR reads, giving one row per CDR3 protein. This table holds 800,000 to 1,000,000 distinct CDR3 sequences, about 20% found once. This clonotype was obtained from a man aged 50-60 years who received an inactivated influenza vaccine. Source: PBMCs from blood, taken around 5 days after vaccination. V is TRBV9 and J is TRBJ2-5, with 10 bases matching TRBD2. The CDR3 sequence is CASSPGLAAAETQYF. The CDR3 DNA follows: TGTGCCAGCAGCCCAGGACTAGCGGCTGCGGAGACCCAGTACTTC.